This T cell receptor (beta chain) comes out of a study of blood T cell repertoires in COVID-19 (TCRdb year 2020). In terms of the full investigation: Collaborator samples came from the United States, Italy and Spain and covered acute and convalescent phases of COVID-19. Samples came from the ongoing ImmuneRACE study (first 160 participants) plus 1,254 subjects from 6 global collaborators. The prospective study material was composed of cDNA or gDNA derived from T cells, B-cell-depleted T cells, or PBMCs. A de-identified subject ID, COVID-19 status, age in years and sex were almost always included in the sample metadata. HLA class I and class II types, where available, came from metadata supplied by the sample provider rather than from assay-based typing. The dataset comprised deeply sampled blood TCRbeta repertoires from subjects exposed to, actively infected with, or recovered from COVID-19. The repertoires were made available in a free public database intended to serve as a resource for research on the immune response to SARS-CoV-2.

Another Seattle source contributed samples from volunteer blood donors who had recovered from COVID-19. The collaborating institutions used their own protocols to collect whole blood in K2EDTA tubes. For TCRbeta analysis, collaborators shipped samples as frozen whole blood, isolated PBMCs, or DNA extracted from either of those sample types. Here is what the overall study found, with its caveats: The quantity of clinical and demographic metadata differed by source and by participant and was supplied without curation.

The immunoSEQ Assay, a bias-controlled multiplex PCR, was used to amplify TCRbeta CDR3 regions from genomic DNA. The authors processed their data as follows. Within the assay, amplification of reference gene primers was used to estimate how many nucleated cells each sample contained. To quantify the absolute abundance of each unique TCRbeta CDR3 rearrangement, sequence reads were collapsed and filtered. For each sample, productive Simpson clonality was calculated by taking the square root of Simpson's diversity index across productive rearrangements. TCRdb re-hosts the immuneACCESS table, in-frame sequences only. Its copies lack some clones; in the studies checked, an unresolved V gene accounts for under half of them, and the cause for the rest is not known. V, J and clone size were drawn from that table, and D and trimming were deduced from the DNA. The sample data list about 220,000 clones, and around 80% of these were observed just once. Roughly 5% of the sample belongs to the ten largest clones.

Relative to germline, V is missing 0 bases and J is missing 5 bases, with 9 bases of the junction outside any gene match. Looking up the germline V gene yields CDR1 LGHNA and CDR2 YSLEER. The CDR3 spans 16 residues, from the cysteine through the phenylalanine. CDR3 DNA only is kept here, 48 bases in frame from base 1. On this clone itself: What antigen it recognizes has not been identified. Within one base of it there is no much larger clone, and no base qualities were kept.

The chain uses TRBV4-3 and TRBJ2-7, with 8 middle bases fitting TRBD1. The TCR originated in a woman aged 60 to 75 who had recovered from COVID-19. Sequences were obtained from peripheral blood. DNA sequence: TGCGCCAGCAGCCAAGATTTCGGGACAGGCAGCAACGAGCAGTACTTC. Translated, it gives CASSQDFGTGSNEQYF.